In its sample, the clone carrying this T cell receptor beta chain was seen many times. What it binds is not known. These data belong to a study of T cells in Graves' hyperthyroidism and ophthalmopathy. Study findings and constraints: Most thyroid clonotypes expanded above 0.001 appeared in blood too. A model using 13 V-J features told ophthalmopathy apart from stable hyperthyroidism.

What was amplified from RNA transcripts were TCR beta CDR3 regions. HTBI primers drove first-round RT-PCR of the TCR CDR3. TCRdb analysed the multiplex PCR reads with MiXCR anew, one entry per CDR3 protein. The sample holds 750,000 to 950,000 distinct CDR3 sequences, over 35% seen once. Isolation of PBMCs was performed on around 9.3 ml fresh peripheral blood. The clonotype originates from a man between 18 and 35 years old with Graves' hyperthyroidism. What was sequenced was blood.

CDR3 in amino acids: CASSPVTGPEQYF. In DNA form, the CDR3 reads TGTGCCAGCAGCCCTGTGACAGGGCCCGAGCAGTACTTC. The genes are TRBV7-9 and TRBJ2-7; 7 bases line up with TRBD1. V shed 5 bases and J 6 bases; nucleotides not matched to a gene: 7. The CDR3 runs 13 residues. CDR1 and CDR2 from the germline V gene are SEHNR and FQNEAQ (reference sequence).